The 16 T cell receptor beta chains below come from one sample, sequenced in a study of cytomegalovirus exposure and HLA in healthy donors. PCR primers comprised 60 Vbeta and 13 Jbeta primers. Libraries were prepared by immunoSEQ multiplex PCR; TCRdb keeps only in-frame clonotypes and omits some of them. This table holds 130,000 or so clones. Sequenced sample: PBMCs. The receptors come from a woman between 55 and 75 years old in good health and CMV-seronegative.

The chain has TRBV18 and TRBJ1-2; D is possibly TRBD1 (5 bases). The germline gives CDR1 KGHSH, CDR2 LQKENI. The V end was cut by 0 bases, the J end by 7 bases, with 15 bases between. The CDR3 is 15 amino acids. The CDR3 loop reads CASSPPSGGIGGYTF. The CDR3 DNA reads as TGTGCCAGCTCACCACCTTCCGGGGGTATCGGTGGCTACACCTTC. Together with reference TRBV18 and TRBJ1-2, the CDR3 gives the full variable domain: NAGVMQNPRHLVRRRGQEARLRCSPMKGHSHVYWYRQLPEEGLKFMVYLQKENIIDESGMPKERFSAEFPKEGPSILRIQQVVRGDSAAYFCASSPPSGGIGGYTFGSGTRLTVV.

This rearrangement joins TRBV5-8 to TRBJ2-4, with D possibly matching TRBD1 (5 bases). Germline lookup yields CDR1 SGHTS and CDR2 YDEGEE. The length of the CDR3 is 15 residues. The V and J ends lost 2 bases and 0 bases respectively, with 9 bases between them. The CDR3 DNA follows: TGTGCCAGCAGCTTAGGGGCGCTAGCCAAAAACATTCAGTACTTC. Translating it yields CASSLGALAKNIQYF.

The V and J genes are TRBV28 and TRBJ1-6; 7 nucleotides align to TRBD1. The CDR3 extends over 17 amino acids. V shed 5 bases and J 0 bases; nucleotides not matched to a gene: 7. Germline lookup yields CDR1 MDHEN and CDR2 SYDVKM. The DNA of the CDR3 is TGTGCCAGCAGTACCTCACAGGGGAGCTCCTATAATTCACCCCTCCACTTT. Protein: CASSTSQGSSYNSPLHF.

The chain links TRBV11-2 to TRBJ2-1; 9 bases map to TRBD2. Germline-derived CDR1 and CDR2 are SGHAT and FQNNGV. With V trimmed by 2 bases and J by 7 bases, 6 bases remained unmatched. This CDR3 has 15 residues. CDR3 in amino acids: CASSLSSGGGNEQFF. The CDR3 DNA reads TGTGCCAGCAGCTTAAGTAGCGGGGGAGGTAATGAGCAGTTCTTC.

The chain employs TRBV27 and TRBJ2-2; D uncertain. V was cut by 5 bases and J by 4 bases, with 8 bases left in between. Germline CDR1 and CDR2: MNHEY and SMNVEV (reference sequence). There are 13 residues in the CDR3. The CDR3 reads CASSPPGTGELFF. CDR3 sequence (DNA): TGTGCCAGCAGTCCCCCGGGCACCGGGGAGCTGTTTTTT.

The CDR3 spells CASSMKEGSNTEAFF. Here the CDR3 DNA reads TGTGCCAGTAGTATGAAGGAGGGGAGCAACACTGAAGCTTTCTTT. This chain uses TRBV19 with TRBJ1-1; a weak D match, TRBD1 (5 bases). V was shortened by 3 bases and J by 2 bases, with 13 bases between the two germline ends. Germline CDR1 and CDR2: LNHDA and SQIVND (reference sequence). This CDR3 region has 15 residues.

Written as DNA, the CDR3 is TGTGCCAGCAGTTCAGGGCCGCTGGGGGGTATGGGGTACGAGCAGTACTTC. Translated: CASSSGPLGGMGYEQYF. The chain is built from TRBV28 and TRBJ2-7, with D possibly matching TRBD2 (6 bases). The germline V gene encodes CDR1 MDHEN and CDR2 SYDVKM. Trimming removed 4 bases at V and 4 bases at J, with 23 bases between. The CDR3 contains 17 residues.

V gene TRBV13 combines with J gene TRBJ1-6, with TRBD1 as a possible D gene (6 bases). The CDR3 has 17 residues. The V gene lost 0 bases and the J gene lost 5 bases, with 14 bases spanning the gap. Germline V gives CDR1 PRHDT, CDR2 FYEKMQ (reference sequence). CDR3 region: CASSLGLTGTNNSPLHF. The CDR3 nucleotides are TGTGCCAGCAGCTTAGGCCTAACCGGGACAAATAATTCACCCCTCCACTTT.

This rearrangement joins TRBV27 to TRBJ1-4, with D possibly being TRBD1 (5 bases). CDR1 MNHEY and CDR2 SMNVEV come from the germline V gene (reference sequence). This CDR3 comprises 15 residues. Trimming stripped 5 bases from V and 6 bases from J, with 16 bases between. CDR3 protein: CASSLGWGGDEKLFF. The CDR3 DNA sequence: TGTGCCAGCAGTCTTGGGTGGGGGGGGGATGAAAAACTGTTTTTT.

The chain links TRBV5-1 to TRBJ2-7, with a possible D match to TRBD2 (6 bases). Germline CDR1 is SGHRS and CDR2 is YFSETQ. V was trimmed by 4 bases and J by 3 bases, leaving 17 bases between them. The CDR3 has 15 residues. CDR3 coding DNA: TGCGCCAGCAGCCCTGGACCCGCGGAGGGCTACGAGCAGTACTTC. Its translation: CASSPGPAEGYEQYF.

The CDR3 region is CASNFGWTGGSGELFF. CDR3 bases: TGCGCCAGCAACTTCGGGTGGACAGGGGGATCCGGGGAGCTGTTTTTT. The J gene is TRBJ2-2, the V gene TRBV5-1, with 10 positions matching TRBD1. V lost 6 bases to trimming and J lost 6 bases; unmatched junction nucleotides: 11. The CDR3 has 16 residues. Germline V gene data show CDR1 as SGHRS and CDR2 as YFSETQ.

J is TRBJ2-7 and V is TRBV10-3, with 10 positions matching TRBD1. V lost 2 bases, J lost 3 bases, and 1 base stayed unmatched. Germline CDR1 and CDR2: ENHRY and SYGVKD. This CDR3 is built from 14 residues. Here the CDR3 DNA reads TGTGCCATCAGTGAGGGACAGGGGGACTACGAGCAGTACTTC. It encodes CAISEGQGDYEQYF.

The V gene is TRBV5-1, the J gene TRBJ2-1; D unclear. Germline CDR1 reads SGHRS; CDR2 reads YFSETQ. The germline V and J ends were trimmed by 4 bases and 8 bases, with 16 bases remaining between them. CDR3 size: 14 residues. CDR3 in DNA: TGCGCCAGCAGCATTCCGCAAACGGTGGATGAGCAGTTCTTC. Its translation: CASSIPQTVDEQFF.

The genes are TRBV6-5 and TRBJ1-5; D is possibly TRBD1 (6 bases). The CDR3 covers 13 residues. In germline, CDR1 is MNHEY, CDR2 SVGAGI. V lost 6 bases and J 4 bases, leaving 10 bases between the germline ends. DNA of the CDR3: TGTGCCAGCAGCGGACAGCAAAATCAGCCCCAGCATTTT. Amino acids: CASSGQQNQPQHF.

This sequence joins TRBV19 and TRBJ2-5; D might be TRBD2 (6 bases). In germline, CDR1 is LNHDA, CDR2 SQIVND (reference sequence). There are 14 residues in the CDR3. V lost 1 base, J lost 4 bases, and 10 bases lay in between. The DNA for the CDR3 is TGTGCCAGTAGTATAGGTCAGGGAGGAGAGACCCAGTACTTC. The encoded protein is CASSIGQGGETQYF. Together with reference TRBV19 and TRBJ2-5, the CDR3 gives the full variable domain: DGGITQSPKYLFRKEGQNVTLSCEQNLNHDAMYWYRQDPGQGLRLIYYSQIVNDFQKGDIAEGYSVSREKKESFPLTVTSAQKNPTAFYLCASSIGQGGETQYFGPGTRLLVL.

The gene calls are TRBV18 and TRBJ1-1, with 10 bases matching TRBD1. The CDR3 length is 16 residues. The V and J ends lost 2 bases and 7 bases, in that order; junction bases with no gene match: 10. CDR1 and CDR2 (germline): KGHSH, LQKENI. The CDR3 DNA sequence: TGTGCCAGCTCACCATTTTCCGGGACAGGGGTTTTTGAAGCTTTCTTT. Its protein product is CASSPFSGTGVFEAFF.